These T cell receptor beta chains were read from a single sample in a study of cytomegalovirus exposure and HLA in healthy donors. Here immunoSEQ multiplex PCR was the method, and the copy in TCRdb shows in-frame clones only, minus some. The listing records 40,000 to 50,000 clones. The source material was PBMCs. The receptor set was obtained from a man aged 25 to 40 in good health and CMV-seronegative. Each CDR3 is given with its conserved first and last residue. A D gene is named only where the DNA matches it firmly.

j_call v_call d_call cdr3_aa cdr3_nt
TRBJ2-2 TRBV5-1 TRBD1 CASSVQGAGGELFF TGCGCCAGCAGCGTCCAGGGGGCGGGCGGGGAGCTGTTTTTT
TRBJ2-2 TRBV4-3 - CASSQDTLDVSGELFF TGCGCCAGCAGCCAAGATACGCTAGATGTCAGCGGGGAGCTGTTTTTT
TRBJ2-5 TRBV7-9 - CASSLVTEKETQYF TGTGCCAGCAGCTTAGTGACGGAGAAAGAGACCCAGTACTTC
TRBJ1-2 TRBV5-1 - CASSSRQGPSSYGYTF TGCGCCAGCAGCTCACGTCAGGGGCCCTCCTCCTATGGCTACACCTTC
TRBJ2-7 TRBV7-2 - CASTSGRGTGIVSEQYF TGTGCCAGCACCTCCGGGAGGGGGACAGGGATCGTCAGCGAGCAGTACTTC
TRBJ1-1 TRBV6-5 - CASCLGQNTEAFF TGTGCCAGCTGCTTGGGACAGAACACTGAAGCTTTCTTT
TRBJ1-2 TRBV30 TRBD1 CAWSVGGGDRDRGYYGYTF TGTGCCTGGAGTGTAGGTGGTGGGGACCGGGACAGGGGATACTATGGCTACACCTTC
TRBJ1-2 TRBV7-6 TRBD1 CASSLSAGGYGYTF TGTGCCAGCAGCTTATCTGCAGGGGGTTATGGCTACACCTTC
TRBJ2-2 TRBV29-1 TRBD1 CSVAGQGDYYTGELFF TGCAGCGTCGCGGGACAGGGGGATTATTACACCGGGGAGCTGTTTTTT
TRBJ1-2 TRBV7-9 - CASSSTGIYGYTF TGTGCCAGCAGCTCGACAGGAATCTATGGCTACACCTTC
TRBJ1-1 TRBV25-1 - CASSGGQNTEAFF TGTGCCAGCAGTGGAGGACAGAACACTGAAGCTTTCTTT
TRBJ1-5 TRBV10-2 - CASPRLGPQHF TGCGCCAGCCCTAGGTTAGGGCCCCAGCATTTT
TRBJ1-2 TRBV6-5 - CASSQTGNYGYTF TGTGCCAGCAGTCAGACAGGAAACTATGGCTACACCTTC
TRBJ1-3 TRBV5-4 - CASSLEPDDTIYF TGTGCCAGCAGCCTAGAGCCCGATGACACCATATATTTT
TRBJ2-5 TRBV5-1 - CASSLGSIQETQYF TGCGCCAGCAGCTTGGGTAGTATCCAAGAGACCCAGTACTTC
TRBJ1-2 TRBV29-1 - CSVVEVYGYTF TGCAGCGTTGTTGAGGTTTATGGCTACACCTTC
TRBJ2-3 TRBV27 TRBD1 CASTDRENTDTQYF TGTGCCAGCACCGACAGGGAGAACACAGATACGCAGTATTTT
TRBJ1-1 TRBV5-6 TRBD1 CASSLHRDRPEAFF TGTGCCAGCAGCTTGCACCGGGACAGGCCTGAAGCTTTCTTT